This T cell receptor beta chain was profiled in a study of technical replicates of blood from several donors. TCRdb keeps only in-frame clones here, not all; method: immunoSEQ multiplex PCR. The table records 60,000 to 90,000 clones, 95% to 97% of them present only once. Germline V gene sequence: CDR1 SSHAT, CDR2 FNYEAQ (reference sequence). The CDR3 runs 15 residues. Worth noting for this clone: Compared with germline, one end of the junction differs, possibly owing to a read error.

The genes are TRBV7-7 and TRBJ2-5; TRBD2 matches 8 bases. The clonotype comes from a human donor in good health. The sample comprised T cells isolated from PBMCs. The CDR3 region has the DNA TGTGCTAGCAGCTTAGAACGGGGGGGACAAGAGACCCAGTACTTC. This sequence encodes CASSLERGGQETQYF. The full variable domain, with the rest looked up from reference TRBV7-7 and TRBJ2-5, is GAGVSQSPRYKVTKRGQDVTLRCDPISSHATLYWYQQALGQGPEFLTYFNYEAQPDKSGLPSDRFSAERPEGSISTLTIQRTEQRDSAMYRCASSLERGGQETQYFGPGTRLLVL.